This T cell receptor (beta chain) appears in the sequencing data of a study of shared clonotypes between healthy human individuals. This clone was seen ten or more times. The sample holds other DNA sequences that translate to the same CDR3. Trimming cost V 3 bases and J 6 bases, with 6 bases left between them. The CDR3 totals 12 residues. Germline V gives CDR1 LNHDA, CDR2 SQIVND (reference sequence). Clones were read by immunoSEQ multiplex PCR, and TCRdb kept only the in-frame ones, dropping some. The profile shows about 450,000 clones, 70% to 80% of them singletons. Material: PBMCs. This receptor was taken from a woman in her thirties or forties in good health. Some clones in this sample may be carry-over from other donors' samples. The chain is built from TRBV19 and TRBJ2-1; the D is unclear. The CDR3 DNA sequence: TGTGCCAGTAGTATTAGGAGCAATGAGCAGTTCTTC. Its protein product is CASSIRSNEQFF.